Below are 22 T cell receptor beta chains sequenced from a single sample in a study of blood T cell repertoires in COVID-19 (dated by TCRdb to 2020 to 2021). The receptor library was made with the immunoSEQ multiplex PCR assay. Sourced from immuneACCESS, this table was stored by TCRdb with only in-frame sequences that have V and J called. A share of the clones is absent; for the studies checked, an unresolved V gene accounts for under half, and the remainder has no known explanation. Recorded for this sample are some 160,000 clones; roughly 91% of them occurred a single time. The top ten constitute approximately 2% of the sample. Sequencing was done on a sample of peripheral blood. These receptors were collected from a young man with acute or convalescent COVID-19.

This rearrangement joins TRBV3-1 (or the pseudogene TRBV3-2) to TRBJ2-7; 7 bases are a match to TRBD1. After removal of 2 bases from V and 5 bases from J, the junction contained 6 bases not matched to a gene. The CDR3 spans 14 residues. Germline V gene sequence: CDR1 LGHDT, CDR2 YNNKEL (reference sequence). The CDR3 bases are TGTGCCAGCAGCCAATGGTCGACAGGGCACGAGCAGTACTTC. It translates to CASSQWSTGHEQYF.

The rearrangement uses TRBV14 and TRBJ1-2; D uncertain. Trimming cost V 0 bases and J 5 bases, with 10 bases left between them. The CDR3 spans 14 residues. The V gene's germline CDR1 is SGHDN and CDR2 FVKESK. CDR3: CASSQDQNQYGYTF. The CDR3 coding sequence is TGTGCCAGCAGCCAAGACCAGAACCAGTATGGCTACACCTTC. Supplemented by reference TRBV14 and TRBJ1-2, the full variable domain reads EAGVTQFPSHSVIEKGQTVTLRCDPISGHDNLYWYRRVMGKEIKFLLHFVKESKQDESGMPNNRFLAERTGGTYSTLKVQPAELEDSGVYFCASSQDQNQYGYTFGSGTRLTVV.

The CDR3 sequence is CASSPTSTGTGANVLTF. The CDR3 DNA is TGCGCCAGCAGCCCAACCTCTACAGGGACTGGGGCCAACGTCCTGACTTTC. J is TRBJ2-6 and V is TRBV5-1; D is perhaps TRBD1 (6 bases). This CDR3 is 17 amino acids long. CDR1 and CDR2 from the germline V gene are SGHRS and YFSETQ. Trimming pared 4 bases from V and 2 bases from J, leaving 16 bases between.

The chain joins TRBV7-9 to TRBJ2-7; 7 nucleotides match TRBD1. Germline trimming cut 4 bases from V and 5 bases from J; bases unmatched to any gene: 5. The CDR3 consists of 13 residues. From germline, CDR1 is SEHNR and CDR2 FQNEAQ (reference sequence). CDR3 sequence (DNA): TGTGCCAGCAGCTCTATCGACAGGGACGAGCAGTACTTC. Translating gives CASSSIDRDEQYF.

The rearrangement uses TRBV6-5 and TRBJ2-2, with D perhaps TRBD2 (7 bases). Per the germline V gene, CDR1 is MNHEY and CDR2 is SVGAGI. CDR3 length equals 14 residues. Trimming left V 7 bases short and J 2 bases short, with 11 bases between. This chain's CDR3 is CASTAGANTGELFF. The CDR3 DNA follows: TGTGCCAGCACTGCGGGGGCAAACACCGGGGAGCTGTTTTTT.

The chain couples TRBV19 to TRBJ1-1, with 10 bases matching TRBD1. Trimming removed 5 bases from V and 3 bases from J; junction bases left unmatched: 9. Germline CDR1 reads LNHDA; CDR2 reads SQIVND (reference sequence). This CDR3 has 16 residues. CDR3 coding DNA: TGTGCCAGTAGTTCCGACAGGGGGCGCGGGGACACTGAAGCTTTCTTT. Protein product: CASSSDRGRGDTEAFF.

V usage is TRBV7-9 and J usage is TRBJ2-5; perhaps TRBD1 as D (6 bases). V lost 5 bases, J lost 3 bases, and 19 bases lay in between. This CDR3 comprises 16 residues. Germline V gene sequence: CDR1 SEHNR, CDR2 FQNEAQ (reference sequence). For the CDR3, the DNA is TGTGCCAGCAGCCTAAGCCACCAGGGGCCCGAAGAGACCCAGTACTTC. Translated: CASSLSHQGPEETQYF.

This clone showed up just once. The CDR3 bases are TGCAGCGTTGAAGGGGGCGCGGACACTGAAGCTTTCTTT. Translation: CSVEGGADTEAFF. This chain joins TRBV29-1 and TRBJ1-1; D might be TRBD1 (5 bases). Germline CDR1 reads SQVTM; CDR2 reads ANQGSEA. The CDR3 has 13 amino acids. V lost 1 base, J lost 3 bases, and 9 bases lay in between.

The rearrangement links TRBV9 to TRBJ1-3; no definite D call. V was cut by 3 bases and J by 0 bases, with 7 bases left in between. The CDR3 has 14 residues. The germline CDR1 and CDR2 sequences are SGDLS and YYNGEE. The CDR3 sequence is CASSGRASGNTIYF. Written as DNA, the CDR3 is TGTGCCAGCAGCGGGAGGGCCTCTGGAAACACCATATATTTT.

The chain combines TRBV5-1 with TRBJ1-2; 8 bases align to TRBD1. CDR1 is SGHRS, CDR2 YFSETQ, per germline. The CDR3 has 14 residues. Unmatched junction bases numbered 9, after V lost 7 bases and J lost 4 bases. CDR3 region: CASEPDRGSYGYTF. CDR3 in DNA: TGCGCCAGCGAACCCGACAGGGGTAGCTATGGCTACACCTTC.

This clone has only one observation. This chain connects TRBV4-1 to TRBJ2-2; TRBD2 matches at 14 bases. This CDR3 has 20 amino acids. CDR1 MGHRA and CDR2 YSYEKL come from the germline V gene. The junction had 10 bases not matched to a gene; V was cut back by 3 bases and J by 1 base. The CDR3 DNA sequence: TGCGCCAGCAGCCACCCTCCGGGACTAGCGGGAGTTCGGAACACCGGGGAGCTGTTTTTT. Encoded protein: CASSHPPGLAGVRNTGELFF.

The J gene is TRBJ1-2, the V gene TRBV27; 10 nucleotides agree with TRBD1. J gave up 6 bases and V 6 bases, and 7 bases lay outside the gene matches. The CDR3 loop spans 14 amino acids. Per germline, CDR1 MNHEY and CDR2 SMNVEV (reference sequence). This CDR3 reads CASRSAGTGDGYTF. The CDR3 DNA sequence: TGTGCCAGCAGGTCCGCCGGGACAGGGGATGGCTACACCTTC.

This clone was picked up one time. The V gene is TRBV18, the J gene TRBJ1-4; maybe TRBD1 (5 bases). CDR3 length: 14 amino acids. Trimming pared 3 bases from V and 8 bases from J, leaving 13 bases between. Germline values: CDR1 KGHSH, CDR2 LQKENI. In DNA, the CDR3 is TGTGCCAGCTCACCGGATCTATCAGGGGAAAAACTGTTTTTT. It encodes CASSPDLSGEKLFF.

V usage is TRBV9 and J usage is TRBJ1-2; tentatively, D is TRBD1 (5 bases). The CDR3 consists of 14 residues. V was cut by 0 bases and J by 10 bases, with 16 bases left in between. Germline CDR1 reads SGDLS; CDR2 reads YYNGEE. This CDR3 reads CASSVVAGQSDYTF. The CDR3 region has the DNA TGTGCCAGCAGCGTAGTAGCAGGGCAGAGCGACTACACCTTC.

The chain uses TRBV4-1 and TRBJ1-2; a possible D gene is TRBD1 (5 bases). Germline V gene sequence: CDR1 MGHRA, CDR2 YSYEKL. CDR3 size: 18 residues. Trimming left V 1 base short and J 1 base short, with 19 bases between. DNA for the CDR3: TGCGCCAGCAGCCAAGTTGGGGGGGGGACGAGGTATAACTATGGCTACACCTTC. This codes for CASSQVGGGTRYNYGYTF.

This clone occurred once. The genes are TRBV27 and TRBJ1-4; 9 nucleotides line up with TRBD1. The ends lost 2 bases at V and 5 bases at J; junction bases unmatched: 3. The CDR3 is 15 amino acids. CDR1 MNHEY and CDR2 SMNVEV come from the germline V gene (reference sequence). CDR3 nucleotide sequence: TGTGCCAGCAGTTTAGAGGGGACAGGGAATGAAAAACTGTTTTTT. This sequence encodes CASSLEGTGNEKLFF. Full variable domain (outside the CDR3, taken from reference TRBV27 and TRBJ1-4): EAQVTQNPRYLITVTGKKLTVTCSQNMNHEYMSWYRQDPGLGLRQIYYSMNVEVTDKGDVPEGYKVSRKEKRNFPLILESPSPNQTSLYFCASSLEGTGNEKLFFGSGTQLSVL.

This rearrangement joins TRBV19 to TRBJ2-2; TRBD1 agrees at 7 bases. The CDR3 totals 16 residues. The germline V gene encodes CDR1 LNHDA and CDR2 SQIVND (reference sequence). The V gene end was trimmed by 6 bases and the J gene end by 1 base; junction bases not matched to a gene: 8. As DNA, the CDR3 is TGTGCCAGTAGACTACGGACAGGCAAGAACACCGGGGAGCTGTTTTTT. It codes for CASRLRTGKNTGELFF.

The genes are TRBV14 and TRBJ2-7; D ambiguous. V lost 2 bases and J lost 2, with 10 bases in between. CDR1 and CDR2 (germline): SGHDN, FVKESK. The CDR3 is 14 amino acids. CDR3 amino acids: CASSQRVLPYEQYF. Written as DNA, the CDR3 is TGTGCCAGCAGCCAACGGGTACTTCCCTACGAGCAGTACTTC.

The rearrangement uses TRBV3-1 (or the pseudogene TRBV3-2) and TRBJ1-2; 7 bases are shared with TRBD1. CDR1 is LGHDT and CDR2 is YNNKEL in the germline V gene (reference sequence). The V segment lost 5 bases and the J segment 7 bases; nucleotides outside the gene matches: 13. The CDR3 extends over 15 amino acids. The CDR3 protein is CASSLRGTDESGYTF. The CDR3 DNA reads as TGTGCCAGCAGCTTACGCGGGACAGATGAAAGTGGCTACACCTTC.

The CDR3 DNA is TGTGCCTGGAATGGGCGCAGTACCTATGGCTACACCTTC. Protein sequence: CAWNGRSTYGYTF. V usage is TRBV30 and J usage is TRBJ1-2; unclear D gene. Trimming removed 4 bases from V and 4 bases from J, with 13 bases in between. This CDR3 is built from 13 residues. The germline gives CDR1 GTSNPN, CDR2 SVGIG (reference sequence).

The chain joins TRBV19 to TRBJ1-1; 7 bases match TRBD1. This CDR3 is 15 amino acids long. V shed 7 bases, J shed 0 bases, and the junction held 8 bases outside the gene matches. In germline, CDR1 is LNHDA, CDR2 SQIVND (reference sequence). CDR3 sequence reads: CASTYSGQMNTEAFF. The CDR3 DNA follows: TGTGCCAGTACCTATTCGGGACAGATGAACACTGAAGCTTTCTTT.

This sequence joins TRBV30 and TRBJ2-1; D is perhaps TRBD2 (5 bases). Germline V gene lookup returns CDR1 GTSNPN and CDR2 SVGIG (reference sequence). Trimming stripped 2 bases from V and 0 bases from J, with 8 bases between. This CDR3 has 14 residues. In DNA form, the CDR3 reads TGTGCCTGGAGTTCGCGGGCCTCCTACAATGAGCAGTTCTTC. Protein sequence: CAWSSRASYNEQFF.